The 8 T cell receptor beta chains given below trace back to one sample, sequenced in a study of CD8+CD57+ T cells in acquired aplastic anemia. TCR beta VDJ combinations and CDR3 sequences were profiled from genomic DNA. A single record per CDR3 protein comes from TCRdb applying MiXCR to the reads. The data hold about 68,000 distinct CDR3 sequences, with 45% to 60% observed a single time. The sequenced sample was sorted CD4+, CD8+, or CD8+CD57+ T cells (not recorded which) from PBMCs. The receptors shown here come from a human donor in good health, serving as a control.

In its sample, this clonotype ranks as medium-sized. The chain uses TRBV2 and TRBJ1-5; D is unresolved. The germline V and J ends were trimmed by 7 bases and 7 bases, with 17 bases remaining between them. Looked up from germline, CDR1 is SNHLY and CDR2 is FYNNEI. CDR3 length equals 14 residues. The CDR3 nucleotides read TGTGCCAGCACGCCTCCCGGTCGGGAACAGCCCCAGCATTTT. Its translation: CASTPPGREQPQHF.

This clonotype was seen at least ten times. The chain links TRBV6-1 to TRBJ1-1; D call uncertain. The CDR3 consists of 14 residues. CDR1 and CDR2 (germline): MNHNS, SASEGT. Trimming took off 7 bases at V and 0 bases at J, with 12 bases between the two ends. The DNA for the CDR3 is TGTGCCAGCATATTCTACCTACTGAACACTGAAGCTTTCTTT. Its translation is CASIFYLLNTEAFF.

As to this clonotype: A much larger clone differs from this one at a single base, so this may be a read error. The chain has TRBV7-9 and TRBJ1-4; D may be TRBD1 (5 bases). CDR1 and CDR2 from the germline V gene are SEHNR and FQNEAQ (reference sequence). CDR3 length equals 15 residues. CDR3 bases: TGTACCAGCAGCCAGTGGACAACAACTAATGAAAAACTGTTTTTT. This gives the protein CTSSQWTTTNEKLFF.

On this clonotype itself: Relative to the germline gene, one junction end is altered; a read error may explain this. J is TRBJ1-1 and V is TRBV27, with D possibly matching TRBD1 (5 bases). The CDR3 consists of 13 residues. Looked up from germline, CDR1 is MNHEY and CDR2 is SMNVEV (reference sequence). DNA for the CDR3: TGTGCCTGCAGTTCAGGGTTGAGCACTGAAGCTTTCTTT. Translated, it gives CACSSGLSTEAFF.

On this clonotype itself: Sequence at one end of the junction differs from germline and may be a read error. The V gene is TRBV2, the J gene TRBJ2-7; D remains unclear. The CDR3 contains 14 residues. Germline values: CDR1 SNHLY, CDR2 FYNNEI. The DNA of the CDR3 is TGTGCCATCAGTGGTTCAGACTCTACCTACGAGCAGTACTTC. Protein product: CAISGSDSTYEQYF.

In its sample, this clonotype was seen many times. The chain joins TRBV27 to TRBJ2-5; a weak D match, TRBD1 (7 bases). V was trimmed by 3 bases and J by 4 bases, leaving 15 bases between them. The CDR3 consists of 15 residues. The germline gives CDR1 MNHEY, CDR2 SMNVEV (reference sequence). For the CDR3, the DNA is TGTGCCAGCAGTTTGGTCAGGGGGGTTCGAGAGACCCAGTACTTC. It specifies CASSLVRGVRETQYF.

This clonotype was seen repeatedly, ten times or more. V usage is TRBV4-1 and J usage is TRBJ1-1, with D uncertain. The V gene's germline CDR1 is MGHRA and CDR2 YSYEKL. Trimming took 1 base from V and 8 from J, leaving 11 bases between them. This CDR3 comprises 13 residues. The CDR3 protein is CASSQASPAEAFF. The CDR3 nucleotides read TGCGCCAGCAGCCAAGCCAGTCCGGCGGAAGCTTTCTTT.

This clonotype was recorded at least ten times. The chain couples TRBV4-1 to TRBJ2-3, with 9 bases identical to TRBD1. This CDR3 is 16 amino acids long. Germline CDR1 MGHRA, CDR2 YSYEKL. V was clipped by 3 bases and J by 6 bases; unmatched bases: 10. CDR3 bases: TGCGCCAGCAGCCACCAGGGGGGACAGGGTGAGGATACGCAGTATTTT. Translating it yields CASSHQGGQGEDTQYF.